A selection of T cell receptor beta chains follows, all from one sample in a study of blood T cells in healthy people across ages. TCRdb passed the 5' RACE reads through MiXCR, listing each CDR3 protein once. The data hold about 760,000 distinct CDR3 sequences, with about 25% observed a single time. The data were also submitted as part of a second study, on T cells of mothers and their children.

Sequenced input: blood. All receptors come from a boy aged 10-17 years in good health. CDR3s include the opening cysteine and the closing phenylalanine or tryptophan. Fields, in order: D gene, clone size, J gene, V gene, CDR3 protein, CDR3 DNA. D genes are given only for firm matches. Some rows mark clone size as missing; the rest say once, few, many or name a class of expanded clone.

d_call: -
clone_size: few
j_call: TRBJ2-1
v_call: TRBV3-1
cdr3_aa: CASSQDTGKHYNEQFF
cdr3_nt: TGTGCCAGCAGCCAAGACACAGGGAAACACTACAATGAGCAGTTCTTC

d_call: TRBD2
clone_size: -
j_call: TRBJ2-3
v_call: TRBV12-3/TRBV12-4
cdr3_aa: CASSRLAGGQNTDTQYF
cdr3_nt: TGTGCCAGCAGTCGACTAGCGGGGGGGCAGAACACAGATACGCAGTATTTT

d_call: -
clone_size: few
j_call: TRBJ1-4
v_call: TRBV4-3
cdr3_aa: CASSQDDGGWEKLFF
cdr3_nt: TGCGCCAGCAGCCAAGACGACGGGGGCTGGGAAAAACTGTTTTTT

d_call: -
clone_size: -
j_call: TRBJ2-7
v_call: TRBV20-1
cdr3_aa: CSARNRAQPYEQYF
cdr3_nt: TGCAGTGCTAGAAACCGGGCCCAACCCTACGAGCAGTACTTC

d_call: TRBD1
clone_size: -
j_call: TRBJ1-2
v_call: TRBV5-6
cdr3_aa: CASSIGQGYGYTF
cdr3_nt: TGTGCCAGCAGCATAGGACAGGGCTATGGCTACACCTTC

d_call: -
clone_size: -
j_call: TRBJ2-7
v_call: TRBV5-4
cdr3_aa: CASSDLGEDYEQYF
cdr3_nt: TGTGCCAGCAGCGACCTGGGGGAGGACTACGAGCAGTACTTC

d_call: -
clone_size: -
j_call: TRBJ2-7
v_call: TRBV5-1
cdr3_aa: CASSFLRQGGFSYEQYF
cdr3_nt: TGCGCCAGCAGCTTCTTGAGACAAGGGGGGTTCTCCTACGAGCAGTACTTC

d_call: -
clone_size: -
j_call: TRBJ2-7
v_call: TRBV28
cdr3_aa: CASTLRGLTYEQYF
cdr3_nt: TGTGCCAGCACCCTAAGGGGACTCACCTACGAGCAGTACTTC

d_call: -
clone_size: few
j_call: TRBJ2-3
v_call: TRBV7-2
cdr3_aa: CASSSGADTQYF
cdr3_nt: TGTGCCAGCAGCTCTGGTGCAGATACGCAGTATTTT

d_call: TRBD2
clone_size: -
j_call: TRBJ2-3
v_call: TRBV7-9
cdr3_aa: CALSGANTDTQYF
cdr3_nt: TGTGCCCTTAGCGGGGCGAACACAGATACGCAGTATTTT

d_call: -
clone_size: -
j_call: TRBJ1-5
v_call: TRBV28
cdr3_aa: CASSTGTRGNQPQHF
cdr3_nt: TGTGCCAGCAGCACCGGGACCCGGGGCAATCAGCCCCAGCATTTT

d_call: TRBD2
clone_size: few
j_call: TRBJ2-5
v_call: TRBV5-1
cdr3_aa: CASSRGLAGAETQYF
cdr3_nt: TGCGCCAGCAGCAGGGGACTAGCGGGAGCTGAGACCCAGTACTTC

d_call: -
clone_size: -
j_call: TRBJ2-3
v_call: TRBV29-1
cdr3_aa: CSVANAEGADTQYF
cdr3_nt: TGCAGCGTTGCAAACGCGGAGGGGGCGGATACGCAGTATTTT

d_call: -
clone_size: -
j_call: TRBJ2-5
v_call: TRBV11-2
cdr3_aa: CASSSLRGAMETQYF
cdr3_nt: TGTGCCAGCAGCTCCCTCCGGGGGGCGATGGAGACCCAGTACTTC

d_call: -
clone_size: few
j_call: TRBJ2-2
v_call: TRBV7-6
cdr3_aa: CASTDGQLNTGELFF
cdr3_nt: TGTGCCAGCACCGATGGACAGCTTAACACCGGGGAGCTGTTTTTT

d_call: -
clone_size: few
j_call: TRBJ2-1
v_call: TRBV29-1
cdr3_aa: CSVWTGTYNEQFF
cdr3_nt: TGCAGCGTTTGGACGGGAACCTACAATGAGCAGTTCTTC

d_call: TRBD2
clone_size: -
j_call: TRBJ2-1
v_call: TRBV20-1
cdr3_aa: CSARVEIGLAGVNNEQFF
cdr3_nt: TGCAGTGCTAGAGTTGAGATAGGCTTAGCGGGAGTTAACAATGAGCAGTTCTTC

d_call: -
clone_size: -
j_call: TRBJ2-5
v_call: TRBV2
cdr3_aa: CASTRGDWGLKETQYF
cdr3_nt: TGTGCCAGCACTAGGGGGGACTGGGGGTTGAAAGAGACCCAGTACTTC

d_call: TRBD2
clone_size: few
j_call: TRBJ2-2
v_call: TRBV5-1
cdr3_aa: CASSLSTSGNLYTGELFF
cdr3_nt: TGCGCCAGCAGCCTCTCGACTAGCGGGAACTTATACACCGGGGAGCTGTTTTTT

d_call: -
clone_size: few
j_call: TRBJ2-6
v_call: TRBV10-2
cdr3_aa: CASSQDRNSGANVLTF
cdr3_nt: TGCGCCAGCAGTCAAGACAGAAACTCTGGGGCCAACGTCCTGACTTTC

d_call: TRBD1
clone_size: -
j_call: TRBJ2-5
v_call: TRBV25-1
cdr3_aa: CASSGIPGGAYETQYF
cdr3_nt: TGTGCCAGCAGTGGAATTCCAGGGGGCGCATACGAGACCCAGTACTTC

d_call: -
clone_size: -
j_call: TRBJ2-1
v_call: TRBV29-1
cdr3_aa: CSVEVPSYNEQFF
cdr3_nt: TGCAGCGTTGAGGTCCCCTCCTACAATGAGCAGTTCTTC

d_call: -
clone_size: -
j_call: TRBJ2-1
v_call: TRBV29-1
cdr3_aa: CSVEKGAQDEQFF
cdr3_nt: TGCAGCGTTGAAAAGGGTGCCCAGGATGAGCAGTTCTTC

d_call: TRBD1
clone_size: once
j_call: TRBJ1-4
v_call: TRBV27
cdr3_aa: CASSFQGEEKLFF
cdr3_nt: TGTGCCAGCAGTTTCCAGGGGGAGGAAAAACTGTTTTTT

d_call: -
clone_size: -
j_call: TRBJ2-5
v_call: TRBV20-1
cdr3_aa: CSASGSNEETQYF
cdr3_nt: TGCAGTGCTAGCGGGAGCAACGAGGAGACCCAGTACTTC

d_call: -
clone_size: -
j_call: TRBJ1-4
v_call: TRBV11-2
cdr3_aa: CASSHEGRKDEKLLF
cdr3_nt: TGTGCCAGCAGCCATGAGGGGCGGAAGGACGAAAAACTGCTTTTT

d_call: TRBD2
clone_size: -
j_call: TRBJ2-1
v_call: TRBV5-5
cdr3_aa: CASSFRTSDNEQFF
cdr3_nt: TGTGCCAGCAGCTTTCGGACTAGTGACAATGAGCAGTTCTTC

d_call: -
clone_size: -
j_call: TRBJ2-3
v_call: TRBV6-6
cdr3_aa: CASRPGQTGGDTQYF
cdr3_nt: TGTGCCAGCAGGCCGGGCCAAACCGGCGGAGATACGCAGTATTTT

d_call: -
clone_size: few
j_call: TRBJ2-7
v_call: TRBV3-1
cdr3_aa: CASSQDGFSYEQYF
cdr3_nt: TGTGCCAGCAGCCAAGATGGATTCTCCTACGAGCAGTACTTC

d_call: TRBD2
clone_size: few
j_call: TRBJ2-1
v_call: TRBV24-1
cdr3_aa: CATSRTSGTVYNEQFF
cdr3_nt: TGTGCCACCAGTCGGACTAGCGGGACGGTATACAATGAGCAGTTCTTC

d_call: -
clone_size: few
j_call: TRBJ2-1
v_call: TRBV2
cdr3_aa: CASNFDREQFF
cdr3_nt: TGTGCCAGCAACTTCGACCGGGAGCAGTTCTTC

d_call: TRBD1
clone_size: -
j_call: TRBJ2-1
v_call: TRBV19
cdr3_aa: CASGTDTYNEQFF
cdr3_nt: TGTGCCAGTGGGACAGATACCTACAATGAGCAGTTCTTC

d_call: -
clone_size: -
j_call: TRBJ2-1
v_call: TRBV20-1
cdr3_aa: CSAKRSGSSYNEQFF
cdr3_nt: TGCAGTGCTAAGAGGAGTGGGAGCTCCTACAATGAGCAGTTCTTC

d_call: -
clone_size: -
j_call: TRBJ2-1
v_call: TRBV27
cdr3_aa: CASSPRSSNEQFF
cdr3_nt: TGTGCCAGCAGTCCGCGAAGCTCCAATGAGCAGTTCTTC

d_call: -
clone_size: few
j_call: TRBJ2-5
v_call: TRBV6-1
cdr3_aa: CASLRPQETQYF
cdr3_nt: TGTGCCAGCCTGCGGCCCCAAGAGACCCAGTACTTC

d_call: -
clone_size: -
j_call: TRBJ2-1
v_call: TRBV5-1
cdr3_aa: CASSLGEGRATYNEQFF
cdr3_nt: TGCGCCAGCAGCTTGGGAGAGGGCAGGGCAACTTACAATGAGCAGTTCTTC

d_call: -
clone_size: -
j_call: TRBJ2-7
v_call: TRBV6-6
cdr3_aa: CASSYWTESTYEQYF
cdr3_nt: TGTGCCAGCAGTTACTGGACAGAGTCTACCTACGAGCAGTACTTC

d_call: TRBD1
clone_size: -
j_call: TRBJ1-2
v_call: TRBV10-3
cdr3_aa: CAISDRETWYGYTF
cdr3_nt: TGTGCCATCAGCGACAGGGAGACTTGGTATGGCTACACCTTC

d_call: TRBD1
clone_size: -
j_call: TRBJ1-1
v_call: TRBV9
cdr3_aa: CASSVGVGTGVTEAFF
cdr3_nt: TGTGCCAGCAGCGTAGGAGTAGGGACAGGGGTGACTGAAGCTTTCTTT

d_call: TRBD2
clone_size: few
j_call: TRBJ2-7
v_call: TRBV7-3
cdr3_aa: CASSLIAGGNEQYF
cdr3_nt: TGTGCCAGCAGCTTAATCGCGGGAGGGAACGAGCAGTACTTC

d_call: -
clone_size: many
j_call: TRBJ2-7
v_call: TRBV18
cdr3_aa: CASSPGVSYEQYF
cdr3_nt: TGTGCCAGCAGTCCCGGCGTCTCCTACGAGCAGTACTTC

d_call: TRBD1
clone_size: once
j_call: TRBJ1-1
v_call: TRBV10-3
cdr3_aa: CAISETNVSTGPLNTEAFF
cdr3_nt: TGTGCCATCAGTGAGACCAACGTATCGACAGGGCCTTTGAACACTGAAGCTTTCTTT

d_call: -
clone_size: -
j_call: TRBJ2-1
v_call: TRBV7-9
cdr3_aa: CASSLASPGINEQFF
cdr3_nt: TGTGCCAGCAGCTTAGCCTCCCCGGGTATCAATGAGCAGTTCTTC

d_call: -
clone_size: few
j_call: TRBJ2-5
v_call: TRBV11-1
cdr3_aa: CASSGRGLLKTQYF
cdr3_nt: TGTGCCAGCAGCGGACGCGGACTGCTGAAGACCCAGTACTTC

d_call: TRBD2
clone_size: few
j_call: TRBJ2-1
v_call: TRBV29-1
cdr3_aa: CSAAGGRGDEQFF
cdr3_nt: TGTAGCGCTGCCGGCGGGCGGGGGGATGAGCAGTTCTTC

d_call: -
clone_size: few
j_call: TRBJ2-7
v_call: TRBV12-3/TRBV12-4
cdr3_aa: CASSQRPTYEQYF
cdr3_nt: TGTGCCAGCAGTCAAAGGCCAACCTACGAGCAGTACTTC

d_call: TRBD1
clone_size: -
j_call: TRBJ2-3
v_call: TRBV20-1
cdr3_aa: CSTRQGLLTDTQYF
cdr3_nt: TGCAGTACCAGACAGGGGCTACTCACAGATACGCAGTATTTT